This entry lists 26 T cell receptor beta chains sequenced from one sample in a study of T-cell memory formation after mild COVID-19. TCRdb independently ran MiXCR on the 5' RACE reads; one entry per CDR3 protein. Here the sample spans some 150,000 distinct CDR3 sequences, 11% to 15% being singletons. Sequencing was carried out using PBMCs or a T cell subset sorted from them (not recorded which). These receptors came from an adult woman who had mild COVID-19 (a few samples of this study predate the infection). Cell type and time point are not known.

The chain employs TRBV9 and TRBJ2-1; D perhaps matches TRBD2 (6 bases). Germline V gene sequence: CDR1 SGDLS, CDR2 YYNGEE. The CDR3 has 14 amino acids. The V end lost 2 bases, the J end lost 5 bases, and 11 bases lay between the germline ends. CDR3 sequence reads: CASSVDGSNNEQFF. CDR3 in DNA: TGTGCCAGCAGCGTGGACGGGAGTAACAATGAGCAGTTCTTC.

The J gene is TRBJ2-5, the V gene TRBV6-2 or TRBV6-3, with 8 bases aligning to TRBD1. The CDR3 contains 14 residues. Per germline, CDR1 MNHEY and CDR2 SVGEGT. V trimming: 5 bases; J trimming: 4 bases; junction bases outside the gene matches: 6. For the CDR3, the DNA is TGTGCCAGCAGTAGCCAGGGGGCGGGAGAGACCCAGTACTTC. Amino acids: CASSSQGAGETQYF.

This clonotype was seen more than once but under ten times. This rearrangement joins TRBV7-9 to TRBJ1-4; no clear D gene. This CDR3 has 14 residues. V lost 5 bases and J 2 bases, leaving 9 bases between the germline ends. In germline, CDR1 is SEHNR, CDR2 FQNEAQ (reference sequence). The CDR3 sequence: CASSPGGTNEKLFF. The CDR3 coding sequence is TGTGCCAGCAGCCCGGGAGGGACTAATGAAAAACTGTTTTTT.

The chain links TRBV15 to TRBJ1-1, with 7 bases fitting TRBD1. Germline V gene lookup returns CDR1 LNHNV and CDR2 YYDKDF (reference sequence). V lost 5 bases to trimming and J lost 5 bases; unmatched junction nucleotides: 8. The CDR3 length is 14 residues. CDR3 region: CATSDRVRFTEAFF. The CDR3 region has the DNA TGTGCCACCAGCGACAGGGTAAGGTTTACTGAAGCTTTCTTT.

A few counts support this clonotype. V and J are TRBV7-2 and TRBJ1-2; TRBD1 agrees at 8 bases. The trim removed 5 bases at V and 2 bases at J, leaving 4 bases unmatched. From germline, CDR1 is SGHTA and CDR2 FQGNSA. This CDR3 comprises 14 residues. CDR3 amino acids: CASSPRDRNYGYTF. The CDR3 DNA sequence: TGTGCCAGCAGCCCTCGGGACAGGAACTATGGCTACACCTTC.

The rearrangement links TRBV9 to TRBJ2-3, with D possibly being TRBD2 (6 bases). The CDR3 is 15 residues long. Germline V gene sequence: CDR1 SGDLS, CDR2 YYNGEE. Trimming left V 3 bases short and J 0 bases short, with 11 bases between. The CDR3 DNA reads as TGTGCCAGCAGCGCCGCCGGGACTAGCACAGATACGCAGTATTTT. It is translated as CASSAAGTSTDTQYF.

The chain carries TRBV25-1 and TRBJ1-1; no reliable D call. The germline V gene has CDR1 MGHDK and CDR2 SYGVNS. This CDR3 is built from 14 residues. Trimming removed 6 bases from V and 5 bases from J, with 16 bases in between. In nucleotides, the CDR3 is TGTGCCAGCAGCCAAAAGATGGGGATAACTGAAGCTTTCTTT. Amino acid sequence: CASSQKMGITEAFF.

The V gene is TRBV13, the J gene TRBJ2-2; 11 positions agree with TRBD2. From germline, CDR1 is PRHDT and CDR2 FYEKMQ (reference sequence). The junction had 14 bases not matched to a gene; V was cut back by 5 bases and J by 0 bases. This CDR3 has 20 amino acids. CDR3 sequence: CASSPAPGTSGSSNTGELFF. CDR3 nucleotides: TGTGCCAGCAGCCCCGCCCCCGGGACTAGCGGTTCCTCGAACACCGGGGAGCTGTTTTTT.

The chain is built from TRBV4-1 and TRBJ2-1; D may correspond to TRBD1 or TRBD2 (5 bases each). Looked up from germline, CDR1 is MGHRA and CDR2 is YSYEKL. Trimming removed 3 bases at V and 9 bases at J, with 15 bases between. The CDR3 length is 14 residues. Written as DNA, the CDR3 is TGCGCCAGCAGCCAGTCATACGGGACCAGTGAGCAGTTCTTC. It specifies CASSQSYGTSEQFF.

This clonotype was counted between two and nine times. The gene calls are TRBV27 and TRBJ1-4, with D maybe TRBD1 (6 bases). The CDR3 runs to 15 residues. The germline V gene has CDR1 MNHEY and CDR2 SMNVEV (reference sequence). The germline V and J ends were trimmed by 0 bases and 7 bases, with 12 bases remaining between them. CDR3 loop: CASSLSQGPREKLFF. CDR3 coding DNA: TGTGCCAGCAGTTTATCTCAGGGGCCCCGTGAAAAACTGTTTTTT.

A few counts support this clonotype. This chain links TRBV3-1 with TRBJ2-1; the match to TRBD1 covers 8 bases. The germline V gene has CDR1 LGHDT and CDR2 YNNKEL (reference sequence). This CDR3 is 15 amino acids long. Unmatched junction bases numbered 6, after V lost 4 bases and J lost 4 bases. The CDR3 nucleotides are TGTGCCAGCAGCCTGACAGGGGCGGTATACAATGAGCAGTTCTTC. Translated, it gives CASSLTGAVYNEQFF.

In its sample, this clonotype was seen a few times. CDR3 in DNA: TGTGCCAGCAGCTTAGGGTCACCCCTGGGGCGGGGCAATGAGCAGTTCTTC. As protein: CASSLGSPLGRGNEQFF. The rearrangement joins TRBV7-6 to TRBJ2-1; a weak D match, TRBD2 (6 bases). This CDR3 is 17 amino acids long. CDR1 is SGHVS and CDR2 is FNYEAQ in the germline V gene. V was trimmed by 1 base and J by 6 bases, leaving 19 bases between them.

This clonotype has just a few counts. The chain recombines TRBV20-1 with TRBJ2-7; D possibly corresponds to TRBD2 (7 bases). V lost 6 bases, J lost 3 bases, and 18 bases lay in between. Germline CDR1 and CDR2: DFQATT and SNEGSKA (reference sequence). The CDR3 runs to 14 residues. The CDR3 loop is CSAQSGGPIYEQYF. CDR3 DNA: TGCAGTGCCCAGTCCGGGGGGCCTATCTACGAGCAGTACTTC.

This clonotype has only a few counts. V gene TRBV13 combines with J gene TRBJ2-5; no clear D gene. The CDR3 extends over 14 amino acids. The V gene lost 4 bases and the J gene lost 2 bases, with 11 bases spanning the gap. CDR1 PRHDT and CDR2 FYEKMQ come from the germline V gene (reference sequence). Written as DNA, the CDR3 is TGTGCCAGCAGCTCTGACGGAATACAAGAGACCCAGTACTTC. This gives the protein CASSSDGIQETQYF.

This clonotype turned up a few times. The chain is built from TRBV5-1 and TRBJ2-3; D is ambiguous. CDR3 size: 13 residues. Between the trimmed V and J ends, which lost 5 bases and 2 bases, there was a span of 9 bases. Per germline, CDR1 SGHRS and CDR2 YFSETQ. The CDR3 here is CASSTTLTDTQYF. In DNA, the CDR3 is TGCGCCAGCAGTACAACCCTCACAGATACGCAGTATTTT.

CDR3 coding DNA: TGTGCCAGCAGTGAGGACAGTAGAAACACTGAAGCTTTCTTT. Translation gives CASSEDSRNTEAFF. This rearrangement joins TRBV2 to TRBJ1-1, with D possibly being TRBD1 (6 bases). CDR1 is SNHLY and CDR2 is FYNNEI in the germline V gene. Deletions cut 3 bases from V and 2 bases from J, with 10 bases between. The CDR3 covers 14 residues.

The chain joins TRBV2 to TRBJ2-7; D perhaps matches TRBD1 (5 bases). The V and J ends lost 3 bases and 0 bases respectively, with 12 bases between them. Germline V CDR1 and CDR2: SNHLY, FYNNEI. The CDR3 length is 15 residues. Here the CDR3 DNA reads TGTGCCAGCAGTGAGCAGGACACGCGCTCCTACGAGCAGTACTTC. It yields the protein CASSEQDTRSYEQYF.

This clonotype has a handful of counts. V is TRBV5-1 and J is TRBJ2-3; TRBD1 might be the D (6 bases). Per the germline V gene, CDR1 is SGHRS and CDR2 is YFSETQ. The CDR3 runs 15 residues. V was clipped by 4 bases and J by 6 bases, with 18 bases between them. CDR3 sequence: CASSPGHTERDTQYF. In nucleotides, the CDR3 is TGCGCCAGCAGCCCGGGACACACGGAGAGGGATACGCAGTATTTT.

The V and J genes are TRBV9 and TRBJ2-1, with 9 bases lining up with TRBD1. Germline assignment: CDR1 SGDLS and CDR2 YYNGEE. The J segment lost 7 bases and the V segment lost 3 bases, leaving 11 bases of the junction unmatched. The CDR3 is 16 amino acids. CDR3 protein: CASSARSQGADNEQFF. As DNA, the CDR3 is TGTGCCAGCAGCGCCAGATCACAGGGGGCGGATAATGAGCAGTTCTTC. Combining the CDR3 with reference TRBV9 and TRBJ2-1 gives the whole variable domain DSGVTQTPKHLITATGQRVTLRCSPRSGDLSVYWYQQSLDQGLQFLIQYYNGEERAKGNILERFSAQQFPDLHSELNLSSLELGDSALYFCASSARSQGADNEQFFGPGTRLTVL.

The rearrangement uses TRBV2 and TRBJ1-2; possible D gene TRBD1, 5 bases. Trimming shortened V by 6 bases and J by 4 bases, and 24 bases separated the two germline ends. The CDR3 spans 17 residues. Germline V gives CDR1 SNHLY, CDR2 FYNNEI. This chain's CDR3 is CASSPFGAGLLIYGYTF. CDR3 bases: TGTGCCAGCAGCCCCTTTGGGGCAGGCCTTCTGATCTATGGCTACACCTTC.

In this sample, this clonotype turned up many times. The chain joins TRBV6-5 to TRBJ1-1; the D is unclear. In germline, CDR1 is MNHEY, CDR2 SVGAGI. Deletions cut 6 bases from V and 0 bases from J, with 11 bases between. This CDR3 region has 14 residues. The CDR3 reads CASSFTVMNTEAFF. CDR3 DNA sequence: TGTGCCAGCAGCTTTACAGTTATGAACACTGAAGCTTTCTTT.

The rearrangement links TRBV5-1 to TRBJ2-5; TRBD1 aligns across 7 bases. The trim removed 2 bases at V and 4 bases at J, leaving 8 bases unmatched. The germline gives CDR1 SGHRS, CDR2 YFSETQ. The CDR3 totals 15 residues. CDR3 nucleotides: TGCGCCAGCAGCTTTGATGACAGGGACCTAGAGACCCAGTACTTC. Its protein product is CASSFDDRDLETQYF.

This clonotype was seen a handful of times. The chain carries TRBV5-1 and TRBJ2-1, with 8 bases lining up with TRBD2. Germline V gene lookup returns CDR1 SGHRS and CDR2 YFSETQ. V lost 4 bases, J lost 8 bases, and 5 bases stayed unmatched. This CDR3 has 13 amino acids. CDR3 sequence: CASSAGTRDEQFF. The CDR3 DNA sequence: TGCGCCAGCAGCGCAGGGACTAGAGATGAGCAGTTCTTC.

This clonotype has more than one count but fewer than ten. The chain joins TRBV20-1 to TRBJ1-5; D possibly corresponds to TRBD1 (5 bases). The CDR3 is 13 amino acids. The germline gives CDR1 DFQATT, CDR2 SNEGSKA (reference sequence). V was cut by 6 bases and J by 4 bases, with 13 bases left in between. In DNA, the CDR3 is TGCAGTGCCACGGGACTGAAAAATCAGCCCCAGCATTTT. Translation gives CSATGLKNQPQHF.

For the CDR3, the DNA is TGTGCCAGCAGCCCAGACAGGGTTCTTTACGAGCAGTACTTC. Translating it yields CASSPDRVLYEQYF. The V and J genes are TRBV12-3 or TRBV12-4 and TRBJ2-7; 7 bases match TRBD1. This CDR3 comprises 14 residues. The V gene end was trimmed by 6 bases and the J gene end by 4 bases; junction bases not matched to a gene: 9.

The chain carries TRBV11-2 and TRBJ2-1, with TRBD1 identical over 8 bases. With V trimmed by 1 base and J by 4 bases, 6 bases remained unmatched. Germline V gene lookup returns CDR1 SGHAT and CDR2 FQNNGV. The CDR3 has 16 amino acids. The CDR3 region is CASSLGYRGYYNEQFF. The CDR3 region has the DNA TGTGCCAGCAGCTTAGGCTACAGGGGGTATTACAATGAGCAGTTCTTC.